This T cell receptor beta chain was recovered during a study of blood T cell repertoires in COVID-19. The method was immunoSEQ multiplex PCR; TCRdb's version includes in-frame clones alone and lacks a portion of them. The table records about 270,000 clones, 65% to 90% of them present only once. V lost 5 bases to trimming and J lost 6 bases, with 13 bases between them. The CDR3 sequence is 13 residues long. This TCR was recovered from a woman in her forties or fifties with acute COVID-19. The V call is TRBV12-3 or TRBV12-4, the J call TRBJ1-2; D is unresolved. The sample taken for sequencing was PBMCs or T cells enriched from blood (not recorded which). The CDR3 sequence is CASSRGGGDGYTF. The CDR3 DNA is TGTGCCAGCAGTCGCGGAGGTGGAGATGGCTACACCTTC.